These 20 T cell receptor beta chains share one sample of origin, sequenced in a study of blood T cell repertoires in COVID-19. The data were produced by immunoSEQ multiplex PCR, yet TCRdb's version contains in-frame clones alone and is incomplete. In the table there are under 150,000 clones, around 84% of which are singletons. The specimen sequenced was PBMCs or T cells enriched from blood (not recorded which). The receptors originated from a woman aged 45 to 65 who had been exposed to COVID-19.

V is TRBV5-6 and J is TRBJ1-6, with TRBD1 as a possible D gene (5 bases). With 3 bases removed from V and 7 bases from J, the gap between germline ends came to 20 bases. Germline loops: CDR1 SGHDT, CDR2 YYEEEE. The CDR3 consists of 17 residues. The CDR3 here is CASSYQTSMGRNSPLHF. CDR3 DNA: TGTGCCAGCAGCTACCAAACCTCAATGGGGCGCAATTCACCCCTCCACTTT. Looking up the rest from reference TRBV5-6 and TRBJ1-6 gives the full variable domain: DAGVTQSPTHLIKTRGQQVTLRCSPKSGHDTVSWYQQALGQGPQFIFQYYEEEERQRGNFPDRFSGHQFPNYSSELNVNALLLGDSALYLCASSYQTSMGRNSPLHFGNGTRLTVT.

The table lists this clone with a count of one. V gene TRBV11-2 combines with J gene TRBJ2-1; 13 nucleotides line up with TRBD2. The CDR3 runs to 15 residues. The junction had 3 bases not matched to a gene; V was cut back by 6 bases and J by 4 bases. Germline values: CDR1 SGHAT, CDR2 FQNNGV. The CDR3 sequence: CASRRTSGGYNEQFF. The CDR3 coding sequence is TGTGCCAGCAGAAGGACTAGCGGGGGATACAATGAGCAGTTCTTC.

The chain links TRBV7-8 to TRBJ2-1; TRBD2 might be the D (6 bases). CDR1 is SGHVS, CDR2 FQNEAQ, per germline. The CDR3 totals 15 residues. The V gene lost 2 bases and the J gene lost 4 bases, with 12 bases spanning the gap. CDR3 loop: CASSLRAGWYNEQFF. The CDR3, as DNA: TGTGCCAGCAGCTTAAGGGCGGGATGGTACAATGAGCAGTTCTTC.

The V and J genes are TRBV5-1 and TRBJ2-5, with a possible D match to TRBD2 (7 bases). This CDR3 is 16 amino acids long. The germline CDR1 and CDR2 sequences are SGHRS and YFSETQ. Deletions cut 3 bases from V and 5 bases from J, with 20 bases between. CDR3 sequence: CASSWEGHLRGETQYF. DNA of the CDR3: TGCGCCAGCAGCTGGGAGGGACACCTGCGAGGGGAGACCCAGTACTTC.

The chain links TRBV12-3 or TRBV12-4 to TRBJ1-6; weak D call: TRBD1 (6 bases). This CDR3 region has 12 residues. The CDR3 spells CATRDTNSPLHF. The CDR3 DNA reads TGTGCGACCCGGGACACAAATTCACCCCTCCACTTT.

The count of this clone is one. The chain combines TRBV7-2 with TRBJ1-2; TRBD1 matches 10 bases. The length of the CDR3 is 15 residues. CDR1 and CDR2 (germline): SGHTA, FQGNSA. Losses at the gene ends were 1 base for V and 8 bases for J; bases not matched to a gene: 7. CDR3 loop: CASSLEGQGLRGYTF. As DNA, the CDR3 is TGTGCCAGCAGCTTAGAGGGACAGGGGTTACGAGGCTACACCTTC.

This sequence joins TRBV7-9 and TRBJ1-2; 7 nucleotides align to TRBD1. The V segment lost 0 bases and the J segment 8 bases; nucleotides outside the gene matches: 6. Looked up from germline, CDR1 is SEHNR and CDR2 is FQNEAQ (reference sequence). The CDR3 loop spans 14 amino acids. CDR3 residues: CASSLAGTATGYTF. As DNA, the CDR3 is TGTGCCAGCAGCTTAGCCGGGACAGCCACCGGCTACACCTTC. Filled out from reference TRBV7-9 and TRBJ1-2, the complete variable domain reads DTGVSQNPRHKITKRGQNVTFRCDPISEHNRLYWYRQTLGQGPEFLTYFQNEAQLEKSRLLSDRFSAERPKGSFSTLEIQRTEQGDSAMYLCASSLAGTATGYTFGSGTRLTVV.

The chain recombines TRBV12-5 with TRBJ2-2; TRBD1 matches 9 bases. Trimming cost V 3 bases and J 2 bases; bases outside gene matches: 10. Per the germline V gene, CDR1 is LGHNT and CDR2 is FRNRAP. This CDR3 has 18 residues. In nucleotides, the CDR3 is TGTGCTAGTGGTTTATATCCCCCGACAGGGGGTAACACCGGGGAGCTGTTTTTT. Translation gives CASGLYPPTGGNTGELFF. Using reference TRBV12-5 and TRBJ2-2 for the parts outside the CDR3, the full variable domain is DARVTQTPRHKVTEMGQEVTMRCQPILGHNTVFWYRQTMMQGLELLAYFRNRAPLDDSGMPKDRFSAEMPDATLATLKIQPSEPRDSAVYFCASGLYPPTGGNTGELFFGEGSRLTVL.

The CDR3 DNA reads as TGCGCCAGCACTGTAGATACGCAGTATTTT. Amino acids: CASTVDTQYF. The chain has TRBV10-2 and TRBJ2-3; D is unclear. V lost 7 bases, J lost 5 bases, and 4 bases lay in between. Germline-derived CDR1 and CDR2 are WSHSY and SAAADI. This CDR3 has 10 amino acids.

The chain combines TRBV27 with TRBJ1-2, with TRBD1 matching 8 bases. The CDR3 sequence is 16 residues long. Per germline, CDR1 MNHEY and CDR2 SMNVEV (reference sequence). The trim removed 3 bases at V and 6 bases at J, leaving 12 bases unmatched. The DNA of the CDR3 is TGTGCCAGCAGTTTTACCCACGGACAGGGTCCCAATGGCTACACCTTC. Protein sequence: CASSFTHGQGPNGYTF.

The gene calls are TRBV29-1 and TRBJ2-1; D unresolved. The ends were cut back, 3 bases at V and 0 bases at J, with 21 bases in the middle. The CDR3 has 18 residues. From germline, CDR1 is SQVTM and CDR2 ANQGSEA. CDR3: CSVERGGKVRSSYNEQFF. The CDR3 DNA reads TGCAGCGTTGAGCGAGGCGGAAAGGTGCGGAGCTCCTACAATGAGCAGTTCTTC.

The chain has TRBV10-1 and TRBJ2-3, with a tentative D call TRBD2 (7 bases). CDR1 is WNHNN and CDR2 is SYGVQD in the germline V gene (reference sequence). Trimming took 3 bases from V and 5 from J, leaving 18 bases between them. This CDR3 is built from 16 residues. The CDR3 DNA reads TGCGCCAGCAGTGACCAGGGGACTATCGGGCGAGATACGCAGTATTTT. This codes for CASSDQGTIGRDTQYF.

The V call is TRBV7-2, the J call TRBJ2-7; D is unresolved. Trimming took 3 bases from V and 3 from J, leaving 12 bases between them. This CDR3 has 14 amino acids. CDR1 and CDR2 (germline): SGHTA, FQGNSA. CDR3 in DNA: TGTGCCAGCAGCTTTGGCGGAACACGCTACGAGCAGTACTTC. Protein: CASSFGGTRYEQYF.

Ten or more counts support this clone. The V call is TRBV4-3, the J call TRBJ2-7; TRBD2 aligns across 10 bases. Germline CDR1 LGHNA, CDR2 YSLEER. The CDR3 has 16 amino acids. V gave up 3 bases and J gave up 2 bases; unmatched junction bases: 7. The CDR3 loop reads CASSQGLAGDPYEQYF. The CDR3 bases are TGCGCCAGCAGCCAGGGGCTAGCGGGAGATCCCTACGAGCAGTACTTC.

The V call is TRBV19, the J call TRBJ1-5, with D possibly TRBD1 on 5 matching bases. Trimming left V 1 base short and J 4 bases short, with 11 bases between. This CDR3 contains 15 residues. Per germline, CDR1 LNHDA and CDR2 SQIVND (reference sequence). The CDR3 is CASSIASGSNQPQHF. Here the CDR3 DNA reads TGTGCCAGTAGTATAGCCTCAGGGTCAAATCAGCCCCAGCATTTT.

The CDR3 region is CASSESGTYNEQFF. The CDR3 DNA sequence: TGTGCCAGCAGTGAGTCAGGGACTTACAATGAGCAGTTCTTC. The chain joins TRBV6-4 to TRBJ2-1; D is perhaps TRBD2 (6 bases). Trimming left V 3 bases short and J 4 bases short, with 10 bases between. This CDR3 spans 14 amino acids. Germline V CDR1 and CDR2: MRHNA, SNTAGT.

This clone was observed a single time. The J gene is TRBJ1-2, the V gene TRBV3-1 (or the pseudogene TRBV3-2); D uncertain. Deletions cut 0 bases from V and 5 bases from J, with 10 bases between. The CDR3 totals 14 residues. CDR1 is LGHDT, CDR2 YNNKEL, per germline (reference sequence). The CDR3 DNA reads TGTGCCAGCAGCCAAGATATCCCGGGGTATGGCTACACCTTC. Translation gives CASSQDIPGYGYTF.

The CDR3 nucleotides read TGTGCCAGTAGTATTTGGTTCAGCCCTAGCTCCTACAATGAGCAGTTCTTC. Protein product: CASSIWFSPSSYNEQFF. The V and J genes are TRBV19 and TRBJ2-1; D unresolved. Trimming took off 3 bases at V and 0 bases at J, with 15 bases between the two ends. In germline, CDR1 is LNHDA, CDR2 SQIVND (reference sequence). This CDR3 is 17 amino acids long.

The chain carries TRBV19 and TRBJ1-5, with a possible D match to TRBD1 (6 bases). Germline loops: CDR1 LNHDA, CDR2 SQIVND (reference sequence). This CDR3 is 12 amino acids long. V dropped 10 bases and J dropped 3 bases, with 10 bases sitting between them. CDR3 DNA sequence: TGTGCCACCGACAGGCTCAATCAGCCCCAGCATTTT. Translation gives CATDRLNQPQHF.

The J gene is TRBJ2-1, the V gene TRBV27, with TRBD2 matching 11 bases. The J segment lost 9 bases and the V segment lost 0 bases, leaving 4 bases of the junction unmatched. The germline gives CDR1 MNHEY, CDR2 SMNVEV (reference sequence). This CDR3 contains 15 residues. CDR3 in DNA: TGTGCCAGCAGTTTATCCCTAGCGGGGGGATCTGAGCAGTTCTTC. Protein: CASSLSLAGGSEQFF.